This TCR beta chain came from a study of blood T cell repertoires in COVID-19. Overall study context: COVID-19 samples collected from the United States, Italy and Spain covered acute and convalescent phases.

Per the original data handling: By means of reference gene primer amplification, nucleated cell counts were estimated. TCRdb's copy holds only in-frame clones and misses some; the assay was immunoSEQ multiplex PCR. V, J and clone size derive from that table, while D and trimming were established from the DNA sequence. The sample shows about 460,000 clones, 75% to 90% of them seen only once. In its sample, this clone was seen a few times. Cohort allocation depended upon clinical history that participants reported. The study counted Cohort 3 donors as recovered given two negative PCRs, clearance, or symptom resolution. Germline V gives CDR1 SQVTM, CDR2 ANQGSEA. The CDR3 totals 14 residues. The V gene end was trimmed by 3 bases and the J gene end by 0 bases; junction bases not matched to a gene: 2.

This chain connects TRBV29-1 to TRBJ2-1, with TRBD2 identical over 7 bases. This receptor was taken from a woman in her sixties or seventies who had recovered from COVID-19. The specimen sequenced was PBMCs or T cells enriched from blood (not recorded which). CDR3: CSVDGRASYNEQFF. DNA of the CDR3: TGCAGCGTTGATGGGAGGGCCTCCTACAATGAGCAGTTCTTC.